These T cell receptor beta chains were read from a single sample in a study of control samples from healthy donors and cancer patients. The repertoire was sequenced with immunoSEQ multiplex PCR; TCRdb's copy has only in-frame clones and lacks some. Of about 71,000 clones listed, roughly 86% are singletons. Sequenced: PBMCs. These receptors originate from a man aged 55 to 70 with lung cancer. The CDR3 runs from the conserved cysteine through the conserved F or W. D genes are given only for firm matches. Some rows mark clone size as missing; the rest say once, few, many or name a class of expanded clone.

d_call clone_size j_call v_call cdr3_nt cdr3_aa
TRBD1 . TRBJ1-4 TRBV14 TGTGCCAGCAGCCCAGGGGGTAATGAAAAACTGTTTTTT CASSPGGNEKLFF
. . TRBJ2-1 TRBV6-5 TGTGCCAGCAGTACCAACGGAGGGACCAAAAGGGAGCAGTTCTTC CASSTNGGTKREQFF
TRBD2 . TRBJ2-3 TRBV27 TGTGCCAGCAGTTTCGGGGGGTCAGATACGCAGTATTTT CASSFGGSDTQYF
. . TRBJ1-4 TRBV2 TGTGCCAGCAGCGGGGCCGCGTCCTTAAATGAAAAACTGTTTTTT CASSGAASLNEKLFF
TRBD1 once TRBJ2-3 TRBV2 TGTGCCAGCAGTGAAACTAGACAGGGAGCAGATACGCAGTATTTT CASSETRQGADTQYF
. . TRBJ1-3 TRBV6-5 TGTGCCAGCAGCCACGATTCGCTACGAAACACCATATATTTT CASSHDSLRNTIYF
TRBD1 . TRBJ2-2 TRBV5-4 TGTGCCAGCAGCCAAGGAGGGACAGGGGGCACCGGGGAGCTGTTTTTT CASSQGGTGGTGELFF
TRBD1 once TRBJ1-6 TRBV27 TGTGCCAGCACCACAGGGGCCTCCTATAATTCACCCCTCCACTTT CASTTGASYNSPLHF
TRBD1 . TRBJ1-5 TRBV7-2 TGTGCCAGCAGCTTAGCGGGACAGGTGGCGGAGCCCCAGCATTTT CASSLAGQVAEPQHF
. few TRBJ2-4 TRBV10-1 TGCGCCAGCAGTGAGTCGATTCTAGGGCAGGGAAAGCCCCAGTACTTC CASSESILGQGKPQYF
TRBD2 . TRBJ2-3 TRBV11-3 TGTGCCAGCAGCTTAAACTCAGCGGGGTTCACAGATACGCAGTATTTT CASSLNSAGFTDTQYF
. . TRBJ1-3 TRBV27 TGTGCCAGCAGTGAGCGACTCTCTGGAAACACCATATATTTT CASSERLSGNTIYF
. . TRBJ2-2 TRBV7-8 TGTGCCAGCAGCTTAGTGGGGCAGCCGAACACCGGGGAGCTGTTTTTT CASSLVGQPNTGELFF
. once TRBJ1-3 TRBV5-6 TGTGCCAGCAGCTTGGTAGGAAACACCATATATTTT CASSLVGNTIYF
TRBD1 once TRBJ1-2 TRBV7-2 TGTGCCAGCAGCTCCCGACAGGGTGCTAACTATGGCTACACCTTC CASSSRQGANYGYTF
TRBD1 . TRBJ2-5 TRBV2 TGTGCCAGCACCAGGGGGCTCCAAGAGACCCAGTACTTC CASTRGLQETQYF
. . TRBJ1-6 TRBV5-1 TGCGCCAGCAGCTTGGACGGGCCTGGGGGCAATTCACCCCTCCACTTT CASSLDGPGGNSPLHF
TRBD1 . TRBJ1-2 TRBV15 TGTGCCACCCAAGAGGGGGCGGACTATGGCTACACCTTC CATQEGADYGYTF
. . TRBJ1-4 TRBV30 TGTGCCTGGAGTGTTGACCGATGGGAAAAACTGTTTTTT CAWSVDRWEKLFF
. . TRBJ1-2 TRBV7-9 TGTGCCAGCAGCTTAGAATCGCAGCACTATGGCTACACCTTC CASSLESQHYGYTF
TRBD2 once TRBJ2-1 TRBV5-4 TGTGCCAGCAGCCGACTAGCGGGGGAGAATGAGCAGTTCTTC CASSRLAGENEQFF
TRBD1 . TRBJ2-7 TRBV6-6 TGTGCCAGCAGGCCTAACATACAGGGGGACGAGCAGTACTTC CASRPNIQGDEQYF
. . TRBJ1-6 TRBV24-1 TGTGCCACCAGTGATTCCAAAAGGGCTTATAATTCACCCCTCCACTTT CATSDSKRAYNSPLHF
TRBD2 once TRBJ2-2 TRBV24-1 TGTGCCACCAGTGATCCCCCACCGCGGGGGACCGGGGAGCTGTTTTTT CATSDPPPRGTGELFF
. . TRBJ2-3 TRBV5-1 TGCGCCAGCAGAGAATCCCCGGTGGACACAGATACGCAGTATTTT CASRESPVDTDTQYF
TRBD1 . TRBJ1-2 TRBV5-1 TGCGCCAGCAGCTTGAGGACAGGGGCGGACTATGGCTACACCTTC CASSLRTGADYGYTF
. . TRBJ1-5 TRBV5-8 TGTGCCAGCAGCTTATCGGGACACAACAATCAGCCCCAGCATTTT CASSLSGHNNQPQHF
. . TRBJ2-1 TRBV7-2 TGTGCCAGCAGCTTACGGGCAGTCGAGAATGAGCAGTTCTTC CASSLRAVENEQFF
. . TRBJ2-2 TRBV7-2 TGTGCCAGCAGCTTAACTTTTGTGGGTGGAGGGAACACCGGGGAGCTGTTTTTT CASSLTFVGGGNTGELFF
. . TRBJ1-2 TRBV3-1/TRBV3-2 TGTGCCAGCAGCACATCCACTACCGACTATGGCTACACCTTC CASSTSTTDYGYTF
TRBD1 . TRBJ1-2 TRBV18 TGTGCCAGCTCACTGGGACAGCGTCAAGTATATGGCTACACCTTC CASSLGQRQVYGYTF
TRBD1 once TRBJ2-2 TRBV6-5 TGTGCCAGCAGTTTGGGACAGGTTAACACCGGGGAGCTGTTTTTT CASSLGQVNTGELFF
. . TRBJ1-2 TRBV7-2 TGTGCCAGCAGCCAAAGGAGGCAGAACTATGGCTACACCTTC CASSQRRQNYGYTF
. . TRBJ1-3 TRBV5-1 TGCGCCAGCGGTCAGGGAGCCGGAAACACCATATATTTT CASGQGAGNTIYF
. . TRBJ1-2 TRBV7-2 TGTGCCAGCAGCCAGAGTATATCAGGGGACGGCTACACCTTC CASSQSISGDGYTF